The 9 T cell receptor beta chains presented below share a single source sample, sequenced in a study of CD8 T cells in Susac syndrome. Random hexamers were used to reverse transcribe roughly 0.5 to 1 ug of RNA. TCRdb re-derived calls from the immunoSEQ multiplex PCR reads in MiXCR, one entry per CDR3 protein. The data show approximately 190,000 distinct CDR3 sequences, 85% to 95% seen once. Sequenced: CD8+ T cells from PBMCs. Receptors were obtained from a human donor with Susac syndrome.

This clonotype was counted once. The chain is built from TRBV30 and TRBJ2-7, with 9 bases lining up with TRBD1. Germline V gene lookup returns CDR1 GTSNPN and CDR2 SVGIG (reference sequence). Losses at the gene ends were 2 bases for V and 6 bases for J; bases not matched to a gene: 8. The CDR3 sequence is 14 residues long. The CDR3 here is CAWSRDRELTEQYF. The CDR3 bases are TGTGCCTGGAGTCGGGACAGGGAATTAACCGAGCAGTACTTC.

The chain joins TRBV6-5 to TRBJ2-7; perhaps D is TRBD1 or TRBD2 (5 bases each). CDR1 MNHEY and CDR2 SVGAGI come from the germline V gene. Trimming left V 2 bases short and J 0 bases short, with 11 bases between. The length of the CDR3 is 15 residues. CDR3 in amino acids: CASSYAGTRSYEQYF. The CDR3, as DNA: TGTGCCAGCAGTTACGCAGGGACCCGCTCCTACGAGCAGTACTTC.

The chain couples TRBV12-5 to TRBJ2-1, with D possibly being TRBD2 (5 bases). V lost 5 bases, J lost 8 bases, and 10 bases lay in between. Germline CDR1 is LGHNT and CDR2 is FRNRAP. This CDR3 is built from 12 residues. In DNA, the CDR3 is TGTGCTAGTGGTCACGGACTCTATGAGCAGTTCTTC. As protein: CASGHGLYEQFF.

DNA of the CDR3: TGTGCCACCAGTGATGACCCCGGGACTAGCGGGAGGGGGCAGTTCTTC. Protein sequence: CATSDDPGTSGRGQFF. The V gene is TRBV24-1, the J gene TRBJ2-1; 16 bases agree with TRBD2. The ends lost 3 bases at V and 12 bases at J; junction bases unmatched: 7. From germline, CDR1 is KGHDR and CDR2 SFDVKD. The CDR3 extends over 16 amino acids.

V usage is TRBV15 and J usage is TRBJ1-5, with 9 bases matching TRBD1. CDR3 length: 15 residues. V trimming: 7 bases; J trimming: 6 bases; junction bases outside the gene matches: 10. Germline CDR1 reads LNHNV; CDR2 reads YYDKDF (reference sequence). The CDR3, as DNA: TGTGCCACCACTCAGGACAGGGGAGAGGGTCAGCCCCAGCATTTT. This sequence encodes CATTQDRGEGQPQHF.

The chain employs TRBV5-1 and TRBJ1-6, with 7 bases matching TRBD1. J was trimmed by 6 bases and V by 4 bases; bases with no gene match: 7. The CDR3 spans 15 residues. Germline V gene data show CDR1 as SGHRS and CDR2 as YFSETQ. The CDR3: CASSPLHRGNSPLHF. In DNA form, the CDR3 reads TGCGCCAGCAGCCCATTACACAGGGGTAATTCACCCCTCCACTTT.

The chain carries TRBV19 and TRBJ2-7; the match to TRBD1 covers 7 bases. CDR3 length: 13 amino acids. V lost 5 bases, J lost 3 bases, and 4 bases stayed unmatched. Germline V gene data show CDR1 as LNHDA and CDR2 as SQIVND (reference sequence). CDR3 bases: TGTGCCAGTAGTTCCGGGACAGTCTACGAGCAGTACTTC. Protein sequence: CASSSGTVYEQYF.

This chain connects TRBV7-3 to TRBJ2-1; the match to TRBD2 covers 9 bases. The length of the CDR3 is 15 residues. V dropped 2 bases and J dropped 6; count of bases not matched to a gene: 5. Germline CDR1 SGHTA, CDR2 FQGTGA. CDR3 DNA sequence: TGTGCCAGCAGCTTATTGCTAGCGGGGCTCAATGAGCAGTTCTTC. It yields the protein CASSLLLAGLNEQFF. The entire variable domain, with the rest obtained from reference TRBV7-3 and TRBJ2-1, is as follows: GAGVSQTPSNKVTEKGKYVELRCDPISGHTALYWYRQSLGQGPEFLIYFQGTGAADDSGLPNDRFFAVRPEGSVSTLKIQRTERGDSAVYLCASSLLLAGLNEQFFGPGTRLTVL.

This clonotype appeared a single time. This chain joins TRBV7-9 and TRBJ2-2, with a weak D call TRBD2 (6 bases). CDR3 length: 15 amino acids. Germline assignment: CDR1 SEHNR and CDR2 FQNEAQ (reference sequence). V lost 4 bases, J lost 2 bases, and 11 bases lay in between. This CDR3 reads CASSSSDPNTGELFF. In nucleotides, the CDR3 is TGTGCCAGCAGCTCTAGCGACCCCAACACCGGGGAGCTGTTTTTT.